These T cell receptor beta chains were read from a single sample in a study of PD-L1 blockade in urothelial cancer. The data were produced by immunoSEQ multiplex PCR, yet TCRdb's version contains in-frame clones alone and is incomplete. The table includes around 100,000 clones, about 85% detected once. The specimen comprised PBMCs, sampled around atezolizumab (anti-PD-L1) treatment. These receptor sequences come from a man aged 45-65 years with urothelial cancer. Both conserved end residues are part of each CDR3. The D gene is left open where the match is weak. Size tells how often a clone was seen (once, few, many) or the class of an expanded clone, and some rows leave it out.

TRBV21-1	.	.	TRBJ2-2	CASTYSGRFANTGELFF	TGTGCCAGCACCTATAGCGGGAGGTTCGCGAACACCGGGGAGCTGTTTTTT
TRBV18	.	TRBD1	TRBJ1-1	CASSPLTGENTEAFF	TGTGCCAGCTCACCACTTACAGGGGAGAACACTGAAGCTTTCTTT
TRBV6-5	.	TRBD2	TRBJ2-3	CASSFGLAGTDTQYF	TGTGCCAGCAGTTTCGGACTAGCGGGCACAGATACGCAGTATTTT
TRBV4-1	few	TRBD1	TRBJ1-4	CASSQLGQANEKLFF	TGCGCCAGCAGCCAACTGGGACAGGCAAATGAAAAACTGTTTTTT
TRBV28	.	TRBD1	TRBJ2-5	CASSRWRGQGQETQYF	TGTGCCAGCAGCCGCTGGAGGGGACAGGGGCAAGAGACCCAGTACTTC
TRBV30	.	.	TRBJ1-1	CAWRRLSVTEAFF	TGTGCCTGGAGGAGGCTTTCAGTCACTGAAGCTTTCTTT
TRBV7-8	.	.	TRBJ1-5	CASSPRGNQPQHF	TGTGCCAGCAGCCCCCGGGGCAATCAGCCCCAGCATTTT
TRBV28	.	.	TRBJ1-1	CASRGPEGAFF	TGTGCCAGCAGGGGGCCCGAAGGAGCTTTCTTT
TRBV7-8	once	.	TRBJ2-7	CASSLTEAVWNYEQYF	TGTGCCAGCAGCTTAACAGAAGCGGTTTGGAACTACGAGCAGTACTTC
TRBV5-5	.	.	TRBJ2-6	CASNKIRQNSGANVLTF	TGTGCCAGCAACAAAATTCGACAGAACTCTGGGGCCAACGTCCTGACTTTC
TRBV19	.	TRBD2	TRBJ2-7	CASSISSGANYEQYF	TGTGCCAGTAGTATCTCTAGCGGGGCCAACTACGAGCAGTACTTC
TRBV11-3	once	.	TRBJ2-7	CASTSHLLSYEQYF	TGTGCCAGCACCTCCCACCTACTCTCCTACGAGCAGTACTTC
TRBV28	.	.	TRBJ1-2	CASSQPNRVGYTF	TGTGCCAGCAGCCAGCCTAACAGGGTCGGCTACACCTTC
TRBV7-2	.	.	TRBJ2-7	CASSFLPTPIIAEGYEQYF	TGTGCCAGCAGCTTCTTACCGACTCCCATCATAGCGGAGGGCTACGAGCAGTACTTC
TRBV4-2	few	TRBD1	TRBJ1-6	CASSQEPGQANSPLHF	TGTGCCAGCAGCCAAGAACCGGGACAGGCTAATTCACCCCTCCACTTT
TRBV6-5	once	.	TRBJ2-7	CASSLSFAGAVEQYF	TGTGCCAGCAGCTTGAGTTTCGCGGGGGCTGTTGAGCAGTACTTC
TRBV18	once	TRBD2	TRBJ2-1	CASSPRIGTSVYNEQFF	TGTGCCAGCTCACCAAGAATCGGGACTAGCGTTTACAATGAGCAGTTCTTC
TRBV27	.	.	TRBJ2-7	CATSRGTYEQYF	TGTGCCACCAGTCGGGGAACCTACGAGCAGTACTTC
TRBV19	.	TRBD1	TRBJ1-6	CASSIGDRSGSPLHF	TGTGCCAGTAGTATAGGGGACAGGTCCGGTTCACCCCTCCACTTT
TRBV6-1	.	.	TRBJ1-5	CASRELWTARLNQPQHF	TGTGCCAGCAGGGAACTCTGGACAGCTAGACTCAATCAGCCCCAGCATTTT
TRBV19	.	.	TRBJ2-7	CASSPAQGYEQYF	TGTGCCAGTAGTCCCGCGCAGGGCTACGAGCAGTACTTC
TRBV18	few	.	TRBJ1-6	CASSPTGDYNSPLHF	TGTGCCAGCTCACCAACGGGGGATTATAATTCACCCCTCCACTTT
TRBV6-5	once	.	TRBJ1-1	CASSTKDGRFGAFF	TGTGCCAGCAGTACCAAGGACGGGAGGTTTGGGGCTTTCTTT
TRBV18	.	.	TRBJ2-3	CASSPQDFPDTQYF	TGTGCCAGCTCACCCCAGGATTTCCCGGATACGCAGTATTTT
TRBV5-4	.	TRBD2	TRBJ2-3	CASSKAGVNSDTQYF	TGTGCCAGCAGCAAAGCGGGAGTTAATTCCGATACGCAGTATTTT
TRBV9	.	TRBD2	TRBJ2-7	CASSGGGSYEQYF	TGTGCCAGCAGCGGCGGGGGGAGTTACGAGCAGTACTTC
TRBV5-4	.	TRBD1	TRBJ2-1	CASSQIPGQGRNEQFF	TGTGCCAGCAGCCAAATTCCGGGACAGGGGAGGAATGAGCAGTTCTTC
TRBV5-1	.	TRBD2	TRBJ2-1	CASSFSGSSYNEQFF	TGCGCCAGCAGCTTTAGCGGGAGCTCCTACAATGAGCAGTTCTTC
TRBV28	once	.	TRBJ2-1	CASSLQGREYNEQFF	TGTGCCAGCAGTTTACAGGGGAGGGAGTACAATGAGCAGTTCTTC
TRBV18	.	TRBD2	TRBJ2-3	CASSPAQAGGLTDTQYF	TGTGCCAGCTCACCAGCTCAGGCGGGAGGGCTGACAGATACGCAGTATTTT
TRBV5-4	.	TRBD2	TRBJ2-3	CASSPYEAGGFDTQYF	TGTGCCAGCAGCCCGTATGAAGCGGGAGGGTTTGATACGCAGTATTTT
TRBV10-3	.	TRBD2	TRBJ2-1	CAIRLAGENEQFF	TGTGCCATCAGACTAGCGGGCGAGAATGAGCAGTTCTTC
TRBV6-5	.	.	TRBJ2-2	CASRTAGLGTGELFF	TGTGCCAGCAGAACCGCAGGGTTGGGCACCGGGGAGCTGTTTTTT
TRBV10-1	few	TRBD2	TRBJ2-2	CASSAGGTGELFF	TGCGCCAGCAGTGCGGGAGGAACCGGGGAGCTGTTTTTT
TRBV27	.	TRBD2	TRBJ2-2	CASRGLAGGLSGELFF	TGTGCCAGCAGGGGACTAGCGGGAGGGTTAAGCGGGGAGCTGTTTTTT
TRBV5-6	once	TRBD1	TRBJ1-2	CASSRKPGQGARGYTF	TGTGCCAGCAGCAGGAAACCGGGACAGGGGGCTCGTGGCTACACCTTC
TRBV19	.	.	TRBJ2-1	CASTLGSLGEQFF	TGTGCCAGTACCCTGGGCTCGTTGGGTGAGCAGTTCTTC
TRBV7-2	.	TRBD1	TRBJ2-5	CASSVGQGSQETQYF	TGTGCCAGCAGCGTAGGACAGGGCTCTCAAGAGACCCAGTACTTC
TRBV28	.	TRBD1	TRBJ2-7	CASSFKGLTGGQQYF	TGTGCCAGCAGCTTTAAGGGACTCACAGGGGGCCAGCAGTACTTC
TRBV19	.	.	TRBJ2-3	CASSTGLSGADTQYF	TGTGCCAGTAGTACGGGACTCAGTGGGGCCGATACGCAGTATTTT
TRBV4-1	.	.	TRBJ1-5	CASSQGTASGNQPQHF	TGCGCCAGCAGCCAAGGGACAGCTAGTGGCAATCAGCCCCAGCATTTT
TRBV19	.	TRBD1	TRBJ2-2	CASTQGTANTGELFF	TGTGCCAGTACGCAGGGGACAGCGAACACCGGGGAGCTGTTTTTT
TRBV5-6	.	TRBD2	TRBJ2-7	CASSLRTSGSSYEQYF	TGTGCCAGCAGCCTCCGGACTAGCGGGAGCTCCTACGAGCAGTACTTC
TRBV2	.	.	TRBJ2-7	CASSEQGFRNEQYF	TGTGCCAGCAGTGAACAGGGTTTTAGGAACGAGCAGTACTTC
TRBV6-5	.	.	TRBJ2-5	CASRGGDQETQYF	TGTGCCAGCAGGGGCGGGGACCAAGAGACCCAGTACTTC
TRBV7-9	.	TRBD2	TRBJ2-7	CASSLEASGINREQYF	TGTGCCAGCAGCTTAGAGGCTAGCGGGATAAATCGAGAGCAGTACTTC
TRBV16	.	.	TRBJ2-5	CASSQTSGGKYF	TGTGCCAGCAGCCAGACTTCAGGAGGGAAGTACTTC
TRBV14	.	.	TRBJ2-7	CASSQGTLPSYEQYF	TGTGCCAGCAGCCAAGGGACACTTCCATCCTACGAGCAGTACTTC
TRBV2	.	.	TRBJ2-5	CASSQGGLSRETQYF	TGTGCCAGCAGTCAAGGGGGGCTCAGCCGGGAGACCCAGTACTTC
TRBV5-1	once	TRBD2	TRBJ2-3	CASSRAGGGGTDTQYF	TGCGCCAGCAGCCGAGCGGGAGGGGGGGGCACAGATACGCAGTATTTT
TRBV9	.	TRBD2	TRBJ2-6	CASSVGSSGRDGANVLTF	TGTGCCAGCAGCGTAGGGTCTAGCGGGAGGGATGGGGCCAACGTCCTGACTTTC
TRBV5-6	.	TRBD1	TRBJ2-7	CASSQRQGVSYEQYF	TGTGCCAGCAGCCAGCGACAGGGGGTCTCCTACGAGCAGTACTTC
TRBV6-1	.	TRBD1	TRBJ2-7	CASRTGASYEQYF	TGTGCCAGCCGAACAGGGGCCTCCTACGAGCAGTACTTC